These 32 T cell receptor beta chains were all obtained from the same sample, sequenced in a study of T cell responses to AZD1222 COVID-19 vaccine. TCRdb's table, derived via immunoSEQ multiplex PCR, lists solely in-frame clones and lacks some. Counted here are approximately 100,000 clones, approximately 88% occurring once; the ten biggest clones make up 20%. The sequencing here drew on peripheral blood, taken on day 0 of AZD1222 vaccination. These receptors were obtained from an adult in good health.

V gene TRBV19 combines with J gene TRBJ1-1; 7 bases fit TRBD1. The V gene's germline CDR1 is LNHDA and CDR2 SQIVND (reference sequence). The ends lost 8 bases at V and 5 bases at J; junction bases unmatched: 17. The CDR3 has 16 residues. CDR3 loop: CASFREKETGLTEAFF. DNA for the CDR3: TGTGCCAGTTTTAGGGAGAAAGAGACAGGGTTGACTGAAGCTTTCTTT.

This chain joins TRBV13 and TRBJ1-4, with TRBD1 matching 8 bases. Germline loops: CDR1 PRHDT, CDR2 FYEKMQ (reference sequence). The length of the CDR3 is 16 residues. Germline trimming cut 2 bases from V and 5 bases from J; bases unmatched to any gene: 7. The CDR3 loop is CASSLNYGQGNEKLFF. CDR3 DNA sequence: TGTGCCAGCAGCTTAAACTATGGACAGGGAAATGAAAAACTGTTTTTT.

The J gene is TRBJ1-5, the V gene TRBV27, with D uncertain. CDR1 and CDR2 (germline): MNHEY, SMNVEV (reference sequence). V dropped 2 bases and J dropped 4 bases, with 12 bases sitting between them. CDR3 length: 15 residues. CDR3 loop: CASSLGGLGNQPQHF. For the CDR3, the DNA is TGTGCCAGCAGTTTAGGAGGACTCGGGAATCAGCCCCAGCATTTT.

CDR3 DNA sequence: TGTGCCAGCAGTTCCCCCCAAGCGGGACCATACGAGCAGTACTTC. It encodes CASSSPQAGPYEQYF. J is TRBJ2-7 and V is TRBV28, with 7 nucleotides matching TRBD2. V lost 4 bases and J lost 4; bases outside the gene matches: 10. Germline V gene sequence: CDR1 MDHEN, CDR2 SYDVKM. The CDR3 contains 15 residues.

The chain carries TRBV12-3 or TRBV12-4 and TRBJ2-7; weak D call: TRBD2 (6 bases). This CDR3 region has 13 residues. V was shortened by 6 bases and J by 6 bases, with 15 bases between the two germline ends. The CDR3 coding sequence is TGTGCCAGCAGCTCACCGGGAGCAATCGAGCAGTACTTC. It translates to CASSSPGAIEQYF.

This chain joins TRBV2 and TRBJ1-1, with a possible D match to TRBD1 (6 bases). The CDR3 contains 15 residues. Germline V gene data show CDR1 as SNHLY and CDR2 as FYNNEI. With 8 bases removed from V and 5 bases from J, the gap between germline ends came to 21 bases. The CDR3 nucleotides read TGTGCCAGCCGCCCTGCGGGGGCCGGGCCGACTGAAGCTTTCTTT. Its protein is CASRPAGAGPTEAFF. The whole variable domain, filled in from reference TRBV2 and TRBJ1-1, reads EPEVTQTPSHQVTQMGQEVILRCVPISNHLYFYWYRQILGQKVEFLVSFYNNEISEKSEIFDDQFSVERPDGSNFTLKIRSTKLEDSAMYFCASRPAGAGPTEAFFGQGTRLTVV.

J is TRBJ2-3 and V is TRBV3-1 (or the pseudogene TRBV3-2); 8 bases align to TRBD2. The CDR3 consists of 17 residues. CDR1 is LGHDT, CDR2 YNNKEL, per germline (reference sequence). The V and J ends lost 3 bases and 5 bases, in that order; junction bases with no gene match: 13. The CDR3 loop is CASSHLPGTSLRDTQYF. CDR3 nucleotide sequence: TGTGCCAGCAGCCACCTTCCCGGGACTAGTTTACGAGATACGCAGTATTTT.

V gene TRBV6-1 combines with J gene TRBJ2-5, with 9 bases lining up with TRBD2. With V trimmed by 2 bases and J by 5 bases, 3 bases remained unmatched. Germline values: CDR1 MNHNS, CDR2 SASEGT. The CDR3 is 14 residues long. CDR3 sequence reads: CASSESSGMETQYF. Here the CDR3 DNA reads TGTGCCAGCAGTGAATCTAGCGGGATGGAGACCCAGTACTTC.

CDR3: CASTRGNYGYTF. CDR3 coding DNA: TGTGCCAGCACCCGAGGGAACTATGGCTACACCTTC. The rearrangement uses TRBV6-5 and TRBJ1-2; D gene uncertain. Germline V gene data show CDR1 as MNHEY and CDR2 as SVGAGI. Trimming shortened V by 7 bases and J by 2 bases, and 8 bases separated the two germline ends. The CDR3 loop spans 12 amino acids.

The gene calls are TRBV9 and TRBJ2-2, with D unclear. This CDR3 region has 13 residues. The V end lost 0 bases, the J end lost 3 bases, and 3 bases lay between the germline ends. In germline, CDR1 is SGDLS, CDR2 YYNGEE. In nucleotides, the CDR3 is TGTGCCAGCAGCGTAGAAGACACCGGGGAGCTGTTTTTT. It is translated as CASSVEDTGELFF.

The genes are TRBV9 and TRBJ2-1; no reliable D call. V dropped 0 bases and J dropped 2 bases, with 9 bases sitting between them. Germline values: CDR1 SGDLS, CDR2 YYNGEE. This CDR3 is built from 15 residues. CDR3 coding DNA: TGTGCCAGCAGCGTAGTGGCAACCACCTACAATGAGCAGTTCTTC. It encodes CASSVVATTYNEQFF.

This clone has a handful of counts. The J gene is TRBJ2-7, the V gene TRBV4-3, with D possibly called TRBD1 or TRBD2 (5 bases each). V dropped 0 bases and J dropped 6 bases, with 9 bases sitting between them. The CDR3 spans 13 residues. From germline, CDR1 is LGHNA and CDR2 YSLEER. The CDR3: CASSQDLGVEQYF. The CDR3 coding sequence is TGCGCCAGCAGCCAAGATCTGGGGGTCGAGCAGTACTTC.

CDR3 sequence (DNA): TGTGCCAGCAGCTTCATAGGGGACACTGAAGCTTTCTTT. This encodes CASSFIGDTEAFF. The V gene is TRBV7-2, the J gene TRBJ1-1, with D perhaps matching TRBD1 (5 bases). CDR1 is SGHTA, CDR2 FQGNSA, per germline. V was cut by 3 bases and J by 3 bases, with 8 bases left in between. The CDR3 contains 13 residues. The full variable domain, its missing parts supplied by reference TRBV7-2 and TRBJ1-1, is GAGVSQSPSNKVTEKGKDVELRCDPISGHTALYWYRQSLGQGLEFLIYFQGNSAPDKSGLPSDRFSAERTGGSVSTLTIQRTQQEDSAVYLCASSFIGDTEAFFGQGTRLTVV.

The chain joins TRBV6-5 to TRBJ1-1; the D is unclear. Trimming removed 2 bases from V and 1 base from J, with 8 bases in between. This CDR3 is 14 amino acids long. Germline V CDR1 and CDR2: MNHEY, SVGAGI. CDR3 DNA: TGTGCCAGCAGTTACGCCTTGGGGAACACTGAAGCTTTCTTT. This translates into CASSYALGNTEAFF.

The CDR3 coding sequence is TGTGCCAGCAACCTTAGGAGTACAGGTAGCATAGAGACCTCCTACGAGCAGTACTTC. It specifies CASNLRSTGSIETSYEQYF. This chain connects TRBV7-9 to TRBJ2-7, with a possible D match to TRBD1 (5 bases). CDR3 length: 19 residues. Germline CDR1 is SEHNR and CDR2 is FQNEAQ (reference sequence). With 7 bases removed from V and 0 bases from J, the gap between germline ends came to 28 bases.

The CDR3 coding sequence is TGTGCCAGCAGGGGACCTTATTTGGGGGAGCAGTACTTC. It translates to CASRGPYLGEQYF. The chain combines TRBV6-5 with TRBJ2-7, with D perhaps matching TRBD1 or TRBD2 (5 bases each). V was clipped by 6 bases and J by 7 bases, with 16 bases between them. The CDR3 spans 13 residues. Germline V CDR1 and CDR2: MNHEY, SVGAGI.

The V and J genes are TRBV4-3 and TRBJ2-1, with 7 bases aligning to TRBD2. The CDR3 has 16 residues. After removal of 3 bases from V and 8 bases from J, the junction contained 13 bases not matched to a gene. Looked up from germline, CDR1 is LGHNA and CDR2 is YSLEER. DNA for the CDR3: TGCGCCAGCAGCCATACTAGCGAGATATGGGGGGATGAGCAGTTCTTC. Translation gives CASSHTSEIWGDEQFF.

The chain combines TRBV5-5 with TRBJ2-1, with 10 positions matching TRBD1. Germline-derived CDR1 and CDR2 are SGHKS and YYEKEE (reference sequence). The CDR3 length is 17 residues. The V and J ends lost 0 bases and 4 bases, in that order; junction bases with no gene match: 7. CDR3 in amino acids: CASSLAETGGPYNEQFF. For the CDR3, the DNA is TGTGCCAGCAGCTTGGCGGAGACAGGGGGCCCTTACAATGAGCAGTTCTTC. Full variable domain (remainder filled in from reference TRBV5-5 and TRBJ2-1): DAGVTQSPTHLIKTRGQQVTLRCSPISGHKSVSWYQQVLGQGPQFIFQYYEKEERGRGNFPDRFSARQFPNYSSELNVNALLLGDSALYLCASSLAETGGPYNEQFFGPGTRLTVL.

The rearrangement uses TRBV10-3 and TRBJ1-2, with D possibly being TRBD1 (6 bases). Germline V lookup: CDR1 ENHRY, CDR2 SYGVKD. Trimming took off 1 base at V and 5 bases at J, with 8 bases between the two ends. The CDR3 is 13 amino acids. As DNA, the CDR3 is TGTGCCATCAGTGAGTGGGGGCAATATGGCTACACCTTC. It codes for CAISEWGQYGYTF.

The chain joins TRBV12-3 or TRBV12-4 to TRBJ1-2; D gene unclear. The V gene lost 3 bases and the J gene lost 3 bases, with 5 bases spanning the gap. The CDR3 covers 12 residues. CDR3 in amino acids: CASSFRHYGYTF. The CDR3 DNA reads as TGTGCCAGCAGTTTCCGACACTATGGCTACACCTTC.

The J gene is TRBJ1-3, the V gene TRBV5-1, with D perhaps matching TRBD1 (5 bases). In germline, CDR1 is SGHRS, CDR2 YFSETQ. The CDR3 contains 15 residues. V dropped 0 bases and J dropped 0 bases, with 7 bases sitting between them. The CDR3 bases are TGCGCCAGCAGCTTGGGTGGGGGCTCTGGAAACACCATATATTTT. Translation: CASSLGGGSGNTIYF.

CDR3: CSARVGPEAFF. In DNA, the CDR3 is TGCAGTGCTAGAGTGGGGCCTGAAGCTTTCTTT. The chain has TRBV20-1 and TRBJ1-1; a possible D gene is TRBD1 (5 bases). The CDR3 is 11 amino acids. Germline V gene lookup returns CDR1 DFQATT and CDR2 SNEGSKA (reference sequence). Trimming left V 1 base short and J 6 bases short, with 6 bases between.

The chain is built from TRBV7-9 and TRBJ1-1; tentatively, D is TRBD1 (5 bases). V lost 1 base to trimming and J lost 5 bases, with 8 bases between them. The CDR3 has 13 residues. Germline values: CDR1 SEHNR, CDR2 FQNEAQ (reference sequence). The CDR3 loop is CASSLEGSTEAFF. In DNA, the CDR3 is TGTGCCAGCAGCTTAGAGGGGTCAACTGAAGCTTTCTTT.

The chain uses TRBV28 and TRBJ2-7; D ambiguous. Per germline, CDR1 MDHEN and CDR2 SYDVKM. The ends were cut back, 1 base at V and 5 bases at J, with 3 bases in the middle. The CDR3 sequence is 11 residues long. The CDR3 reads CASSLYHEQYF. As DNA, the CDR3 is TGTGCCAGCAGTTTATATCACGAGCAGTACTTC.

The J gene is TRBJ2-2, the V gene TRBV7-9, with D possibly being TRBD1 (6 bases). The germline V and J ends were trimmed by 10 bases and 6 bases, with 18 bases remaining between them. Germline values: CDR1 SEHNR, CDR2 FQNEAQ (reference sequence). The CDR3 spans 14 residues. CDR3 nucleotides: TGTGCCATCTTCAGGGGAGAGTGGTCCGGGGAGCTGTTTTTT. Translating gives CAIFRGEWSGELFF.

The genes are TRBV5-1 and TRBJ2-3; D not resolved. V gave up 2 bases and J gave up 1 base, with 5 bases separating them. The CDR3 sequence is 13 residues long. Germline lookup yields CDR1 SGHRS and CDR2 YFSETQ. Here the CDR3 reads CASSFRRTDTQYF. The CDR3 nucleotides are TGCGCCAGCAGCTTCCGCCGCACAGATACGCAGTATTTT.

The chain employs TRBV5-6 and TRBJ1-1; the D gene is possibly TRBD1 (5 bases). This CDR3 has 13 residues. V was pared by 4 bases and J by 0 bases, with 7 bases between. Germline CDR1 SGHDT, CDR2 YYEEEE. The CDR3 here is CASSLDMNTEAFF. Written as DNA, the CDR3 is TGTGCCAGCAGCCTGGACATGAACACTGAAGCTTTCTTT.

The V call is TRBV7-9, the J call TRBJ1-1, with D perhaps matching TRBD1 (5 bases). Trimming took off 6 bases at V and 4 bases at J, with 12 bases between the two ends. The CDR3 is 13 amino acids. Germline CDR1 and CDR2: SEHNR and FQNEAQ (reference sequence). As DNA, the CDR3 is TGTGCCAGCAGGGCAGGGTTAGGCACTGAAGCTTTCTTT. Residues: CASRAGLGTEAFF.

The chain employs TRBV28 and TRBJ1-4; maybe TRBD1 (5 bases). From germline, CDR1 is MDHEN and CDR2 SYDVKM. Trimming removed 6 bases at V and 11 bases at J, with 19 bases between. This CDR3 contains 14 residues. For the CDR3, the DNA is TGTGCCAGCAGGATGGGGACCCTGATGGGGAAACTGTTTTTT. Protein sequence: CASRMGTLMGKLFF. Complete variable domain (other parts from reference TRBV28 and TRBJ1-4): DVKVTQSSRYLVKRTGEKVFLECVQDMDHENMFWYRQDPGLGLRLIYFSYDVKMKEKGDIPEGYSVSREKKERFSLILESASTNQTSMYLCASRMGTLMGKLFFGSGTQLSVL.

The rearrangement links TRBV7-2 to TRBJ1-3; D possibly corresponds to TRBD1 (5 bases). The CDR3 is 14 amino acids. Germline CDR1 reads SGHTA; CDR2 reads FQGNSA. V was clipped by 2 bases and J by 8 bases, with 13 bases between them. The CDR3 loop reads CASSLSSGGDTIYF. The CDR3 region has the DNA TGTGCCAGCAGCTTATCGAGTGGAGGGGACACCATATATTTT.

The gene calls are TRBV19 and TRBJ1-2; D is unclear. CDR1 and CDR2 (germline): LNHDA, SQIVND (reference sequence). V was pared by 3 bases and J by 3 bases, with 11 bases between. This CDR3 has 14 amino acids. CDR3 nucleotides: TGTGCCAGTAGTATGGGGAACAGCGACTATGGCTACACCTTC. Amino acid sequence: CASSMGNSDYGYTF.

The rearrangement links TRBV18 to TRBJ2-7; the match to TRBD1 covers 8 bases. There are 14 residues in the CDR3. The germline V gene encodes CDR1 KGHSH and CDR2 LQKENI. V dropped 3 bases and J dropped 5; count of bases not matched to a gene: 6. CDR3 sequence: CASSPTTGVDEQYF. CDR3 sequence (DNA): TGTGCCAGCTCACCCACGACAGGGGTGGACGAGCAGTACTTC. The full variable domain, in which reference TRBV18 and TRBJ2-7 provide the parts outside the CDR3, is NAGVMQNPRHLVRRRGQEARLRCSPMKGHSHVYWYRQLPEEGLKFMVYLQKENIIDESGMPKERFSAEFPKEGPSILRIQQVVRGDSAAYFCASSPTTGVDEQYFGPGTRLTVT.